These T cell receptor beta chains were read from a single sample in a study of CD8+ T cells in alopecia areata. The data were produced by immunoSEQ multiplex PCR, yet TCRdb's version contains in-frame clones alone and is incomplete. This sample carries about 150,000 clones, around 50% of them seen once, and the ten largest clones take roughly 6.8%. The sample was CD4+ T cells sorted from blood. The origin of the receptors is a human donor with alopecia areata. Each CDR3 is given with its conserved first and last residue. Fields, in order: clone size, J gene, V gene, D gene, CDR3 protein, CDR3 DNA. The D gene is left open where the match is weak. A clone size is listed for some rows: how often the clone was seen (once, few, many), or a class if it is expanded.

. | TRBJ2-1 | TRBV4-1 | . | CASSQGGAYNEQFF | TGCGCCAGCAGCCAGGGGGGCGCCTACAATGAGCAGTTCTTC
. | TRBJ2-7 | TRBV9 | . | CASSVDPSSGIHYEQYF | TGTGCCAGCAGCGTAGACCCGTCGTCGGGAATTCACTACGAGCAGTACTTC
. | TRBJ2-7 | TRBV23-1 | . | CASSQGGEGYEQYF | TGCGCCAGCAGTCAAGGGGGCGAGGGGTACGAGCAGTACTTC
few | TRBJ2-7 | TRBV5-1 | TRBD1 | CASSSQGALYEQYF | TGCGCCAGCAGCTCCCAGGGGGCGCTGTACGAGCAGTACTTC
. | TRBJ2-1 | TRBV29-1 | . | CSVGSRGARNEQFF | TGCAGCGTTGGATCGAGGGGCGCTAGAAATGAGCAGTTCTTC
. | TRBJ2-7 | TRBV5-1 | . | CASSYSSPSREEQYF | TGCGCCAGCAGTTACTCAAGCCCGTCCCGGGAGGAGCAGTACTTC
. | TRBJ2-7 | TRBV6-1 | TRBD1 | CASKSSGQGSYEQYF | TGTGCCAGCAAGTCATCCGGACAGGGGTCCTACGAGCAGTACTTC
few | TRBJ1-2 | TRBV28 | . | CASSPSSYGYTF | TGTGCCAGCAGTCCAAGTAGCTATGGCTACACCTTC
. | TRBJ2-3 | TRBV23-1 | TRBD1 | CASGSTDRVATDTQYF | TGCGCCAGCGGTTCGACCGACAGGGTGGCGACAGATACGCAGTATTTT
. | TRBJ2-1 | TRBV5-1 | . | CASSATRGQFF | TGCGCCAGCAGTGCTACCCGAGGGCAGTTCTTC
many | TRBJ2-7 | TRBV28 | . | CASSPSSGRGFEQYF | TGTGCCAGCAGCCCCTCCAGTGGCAGGGGATTCGAGCAGTACTTC
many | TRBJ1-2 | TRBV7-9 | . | CASSPNTGRIGYTF | TGTGCCAGCAGCCCGAACACTGGACGGATAGGCTACACCTTC
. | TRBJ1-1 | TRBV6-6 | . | CASSGQRPDEAFF | TGTGCCAGCAGTGGACAGCGTCCCGACGAAGCTTTCTTT
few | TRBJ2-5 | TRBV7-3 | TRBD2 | CASSLAGAETQYF | TGTGCCAGCAGTCTAGCGGGAGCAGAGACCCAGTACTTC
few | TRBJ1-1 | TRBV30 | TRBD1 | CAWSGGVTGRGNTEAFF | TGTGCCTGGAGTGGAGGGGTGACAGGGAGGGGCAACACTGAAGCTTTCTTT
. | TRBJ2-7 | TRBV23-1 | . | CASSQFDRPSYEQYF | TGCGCCAGCAGTCAATTCGACAGGCCCTCCTACGAGCAGTACTTC
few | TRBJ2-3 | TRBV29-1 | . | CSVAVSSGTDTQYF | TGCAGCGTTGCGGTTTCGAGCGGCACAGATACGCAGTATTTT
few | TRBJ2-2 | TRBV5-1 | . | CASSLVAAQYGTGELFF | TGCGCCAGCAGCTTGGTGGCGGCTCAGTATGGCACCGGGGAGCTGTTTTTT
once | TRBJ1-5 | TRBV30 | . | CAWSVRNSNQPQHF | TGTGCCTGGAGTGTTAGGAATAGCAATCAGCCCCAGCATTTT
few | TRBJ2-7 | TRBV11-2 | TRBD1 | CASSQDRSPYEQYF | TGTGCCAGCAGTCAGGACAGGAGTCCCTACGAGCAGTACTTC
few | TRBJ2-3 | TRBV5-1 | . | CASSLVWSGTDTQYF | TGCGCCAGCAGCTTGGTATGGAGCGGCACAGATACGCAGTATTTT
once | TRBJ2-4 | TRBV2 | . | CASSEARDHVAKNIQYF | TGTGCCAGCAGTGAAGCCCGGGACCATGTAGCCAAAAACATTCAGTACTTC
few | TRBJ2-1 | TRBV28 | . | CASSSLGKQFF | TGTGCCAGCAGTTCACTCGGAAAGCAGTTCTTC
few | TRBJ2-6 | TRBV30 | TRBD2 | CAWSRRGGSGANVLTF | TGTGCCTGGAGCCGCCGGGGGGGTTCTGGGGCCAACGTCCTGACTTTC
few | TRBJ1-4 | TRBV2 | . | CASTQEWNESGKLFF | TGTGCCAGCACTCAAGAGTGGAACGAAAGCGGAAAACTGTTTTTT
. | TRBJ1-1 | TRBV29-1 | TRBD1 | CSVAPGGTEAFF | TGCAGCGTTGCCCCAGGGGGTACTGAAGCTTTCTTT
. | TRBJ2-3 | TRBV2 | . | CASKGPSSTDTQYF | TGTGCCAGCAAGGGCCCCTCTAGCACAGATACGCAGTATTTT
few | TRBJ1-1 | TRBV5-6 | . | CASSGGLLNTEAFF | TGTGCCAGCAGCGGGGGACTCCTGAACACTGAAGCTTTCTTT
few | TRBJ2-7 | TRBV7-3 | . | CASSLRPDSSYEQYF | TGTGCCAGCAGCTTACGGCCAGATAGCTCCTACGAGCAGTACTTC
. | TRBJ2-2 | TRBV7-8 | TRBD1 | CASSYGTGRSGGELFF | TGTGCCAGCAGCTACGGGACAGGGCGATCGGGCGGGGAGCTGTTTTTT
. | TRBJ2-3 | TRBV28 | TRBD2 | CAICSGGSTDTQYF | TGTGCCATCTGTAGCGGGGGGAGCACAGATACGCAGTATTTT
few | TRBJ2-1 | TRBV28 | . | CASSRRGQPYNEQFF | TGTGCCAGCAGTCGACGCGGACAGCCGTACAATGAGCAGTTCTTC
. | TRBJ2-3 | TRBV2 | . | CASSEFETLYF | TGTGCCAGCAGTGAATTCGAGACCTTGTATTTT
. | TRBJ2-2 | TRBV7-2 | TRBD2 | CASSLVTSGAGELFF | TGTGCCAGCAGCTTAGTGACTAGCGGCGCCGGGGAGCTGTTTTTT
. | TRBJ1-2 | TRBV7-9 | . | CASSLTDRTNYGYTF | TGTGCCAGCAGCTTAACCGACAGGACTAACTATGGCTACACCTTC
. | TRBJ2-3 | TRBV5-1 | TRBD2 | CASSSAGSTDTQYF | TGCGCCAGCAGCTCAGCGGGAAGCACAGATACGCAGTATTTT
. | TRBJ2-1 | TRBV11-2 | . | CASSLDNFRAQADNEQFF | TGTGCCAGCAGCTTAGATAACTTCCGAGCCCAGGCTGACAATGAGCAGTTCTTC
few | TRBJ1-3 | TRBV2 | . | CASGRVPSGNTIYF | TGTGCCAGCGGGAGGGTTCCCTCTGGAAACACCATATATTTT
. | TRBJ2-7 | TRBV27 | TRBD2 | CASSPSGAGGPYYEQYF | TGTGCCAGCAGTCCATCGGGGGCGGGAGGCCCGTACTACGAGCAGTACTTC
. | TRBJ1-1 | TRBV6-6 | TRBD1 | CASSWTGRDTEAFF | TGTGCCAGCAGTTGGACAGGGCGGGACACTGAAGCTTTCTTT
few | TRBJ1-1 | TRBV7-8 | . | CASSLVSAPEAFF | TGTGCCAGCAGCTTAGTTTCCGCGCCTGAAGCTTTCTTT
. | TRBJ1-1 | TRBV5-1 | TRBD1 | CASSRARQGEYTEAFF | TGCGCCAGCAGCCGAGCACGACAGGGCGAGTACACTGAAGCTTTCTTT
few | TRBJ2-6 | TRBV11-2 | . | CASSLVAGTSGANVLTF | TGTGCCAGCAGCTTAGTTGCAGGGACTTCTGGGGCCAACGTCCTGACTTTC
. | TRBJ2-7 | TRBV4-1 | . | CASSQDTDYEQYF | TGCGCCAGCAGCCAAGATACCGACTACGAGCAGTACTTC
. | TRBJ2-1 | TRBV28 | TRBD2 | CASSSGLAYEQFF | TGTGCCAGCAGTTCCGGACTAGCGTATGAGCAGTTCTTC
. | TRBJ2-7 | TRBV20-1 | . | CSASGTYEQYF | TGCAGTGCTAGCGGGACCTACGAGCAGTACTTC
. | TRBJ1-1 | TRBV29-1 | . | CSVVRGPEAFF | TGCAGCGTTGTTAGAGGGCCTGAAGCTTTCTTT
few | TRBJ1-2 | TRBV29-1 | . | CSVQGAGGYTF | TGCAGCGTCCAAGGAGCGGGGGGCTACACCTTC
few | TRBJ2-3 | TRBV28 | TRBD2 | CASRRSGSTQYF | TGTGCCAGCAGACGAAGCGGGAGTACGCAGTATTTT
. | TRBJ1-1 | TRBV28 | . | CASSLTHTEAFF | TGTGCCAGCAGTTTGACGCACACTGAAGCTTTCTTT
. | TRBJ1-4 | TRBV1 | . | CTSSRGSFRRLEKLFF | TGCACCAGCAGCCGTGGCAGCTTCAGACGTTTGGAAAAACTGTTTTTT
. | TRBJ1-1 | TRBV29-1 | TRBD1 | CSAHRGQGTEAFF | TGCAGCGCTCACAGGGGGCAGGGAACTGAAGCTTTCTTT
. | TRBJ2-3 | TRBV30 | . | CAWSVGSDTQYF | TGTGCCTGGAGTGTGGGGTCAGATACGCAGTATTTT
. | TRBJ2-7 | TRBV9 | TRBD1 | CASSVGTGNYEQYF | TGTGCCAGCAGCGTTGGGACAGGGAACTACGAGCAGTACTTC
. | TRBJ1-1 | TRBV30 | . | CARERVNTEAFF | TGTGCCCGGGAAAGGGTGAACACTGAAGCTTTCTTT
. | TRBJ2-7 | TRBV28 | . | CASSLSEGEQYF | TGTGCCAGCAGTTTATCCGAGGGGGAGCAGTACTTC
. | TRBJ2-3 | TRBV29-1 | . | CSVDHQASDTQYF | TGCAGCGTTGACCACCAAGCGAGTGATACGCAGTATTTT
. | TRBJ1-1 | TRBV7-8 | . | CASSPRTANTEAFF | TGTGCCAGCAGCCCCCGGACGGCGAACACTGAAGCTTTCTTT
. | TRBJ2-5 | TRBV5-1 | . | CASSLSPRETQYF | TGCGCCAGCAGCTTGAGCCCTCGGGAGACCCAGTACTTC